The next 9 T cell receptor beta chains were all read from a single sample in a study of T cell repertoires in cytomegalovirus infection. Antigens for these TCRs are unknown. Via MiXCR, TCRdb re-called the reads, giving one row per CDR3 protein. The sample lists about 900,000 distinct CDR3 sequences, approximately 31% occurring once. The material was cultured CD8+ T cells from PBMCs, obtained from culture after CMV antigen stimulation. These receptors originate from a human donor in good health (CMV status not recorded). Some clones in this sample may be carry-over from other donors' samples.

This CDR3 is CASTVGTGDRTQYF. In DNA, the CDR3 is TGTGCCAGCACCGTGGGGACAGGGGATCGGACCCAGTACTTC. The chain carries TRBV12-3 or TRBV12-4 and TRBJ2-5, with 10 bases fitting TRBD1. The V gene end was trimmed by 7 bases and the J gene end by 7 bases; junction bases not matched to a gene: 9. The CDR3 sequence is 14 residues long.

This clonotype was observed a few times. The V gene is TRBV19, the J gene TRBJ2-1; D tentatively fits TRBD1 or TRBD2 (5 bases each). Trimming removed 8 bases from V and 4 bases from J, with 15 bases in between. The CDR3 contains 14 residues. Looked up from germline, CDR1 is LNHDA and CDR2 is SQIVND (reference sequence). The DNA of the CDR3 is TGTGCCAGTGGCCGTGGGACGAGTTACAATGAGCAGTTCTTC. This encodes CASGRGTSYNEQFF.

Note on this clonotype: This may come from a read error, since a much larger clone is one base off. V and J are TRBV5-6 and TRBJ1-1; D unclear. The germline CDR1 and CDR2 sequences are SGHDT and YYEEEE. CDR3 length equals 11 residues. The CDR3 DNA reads TGTGACAGCAGCTGGGAAACTGAAGCTTTCTTT. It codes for CDSSWETEAFF.

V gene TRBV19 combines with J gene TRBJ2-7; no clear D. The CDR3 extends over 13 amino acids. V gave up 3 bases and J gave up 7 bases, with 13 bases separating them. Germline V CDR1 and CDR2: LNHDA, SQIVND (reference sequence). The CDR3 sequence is CASSILGSREQYF. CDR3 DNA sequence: TGTGCCAGTAGTATCTTAGGTTCGAGGGAGCAGTACTTC.

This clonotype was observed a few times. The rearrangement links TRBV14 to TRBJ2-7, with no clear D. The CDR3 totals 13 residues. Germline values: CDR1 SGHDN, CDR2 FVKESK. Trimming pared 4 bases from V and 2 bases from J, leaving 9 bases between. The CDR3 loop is CASSLTWPYEQYV. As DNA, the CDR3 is TGTGCCAGCAGCCTTACCTGGCCCTACGAGCAGTACGTC.

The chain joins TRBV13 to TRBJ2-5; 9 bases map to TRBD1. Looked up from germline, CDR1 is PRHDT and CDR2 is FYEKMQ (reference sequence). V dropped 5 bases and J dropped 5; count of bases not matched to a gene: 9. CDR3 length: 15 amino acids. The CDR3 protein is CASSTRTGAGETQYF. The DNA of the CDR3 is TGTGCCAGCAGCACCAGGACAGGGGCAGGGGAGACCCAGTACTTC.

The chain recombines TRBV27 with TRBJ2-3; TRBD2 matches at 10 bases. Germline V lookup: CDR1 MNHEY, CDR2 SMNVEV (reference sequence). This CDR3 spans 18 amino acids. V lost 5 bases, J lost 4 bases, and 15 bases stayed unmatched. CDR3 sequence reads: CASSLRGLAGARSDTQYF. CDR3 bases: TGTGCCAGCAGTCTCCGAGGCCTAGCGGGGGCCCGCTCAGATACGCAGTATTTT.

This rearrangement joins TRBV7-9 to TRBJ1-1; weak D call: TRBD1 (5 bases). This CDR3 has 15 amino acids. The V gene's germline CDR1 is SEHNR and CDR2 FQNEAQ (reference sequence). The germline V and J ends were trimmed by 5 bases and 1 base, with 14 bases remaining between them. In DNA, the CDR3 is TGTGCCAGCAGCCGAAAAGGGACGGGGAACACTGAAGCTTTCTTT. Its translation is CASSRKGTGNTEAFF.

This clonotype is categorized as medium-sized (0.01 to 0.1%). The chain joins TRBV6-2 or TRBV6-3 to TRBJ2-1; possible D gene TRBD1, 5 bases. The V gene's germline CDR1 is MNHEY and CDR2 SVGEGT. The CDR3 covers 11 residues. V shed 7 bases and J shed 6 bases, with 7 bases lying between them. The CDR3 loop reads CASIQGNEQFF. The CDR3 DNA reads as TGTGCCAGCATCCAGGGCAATGAGCAGTTCTTC.